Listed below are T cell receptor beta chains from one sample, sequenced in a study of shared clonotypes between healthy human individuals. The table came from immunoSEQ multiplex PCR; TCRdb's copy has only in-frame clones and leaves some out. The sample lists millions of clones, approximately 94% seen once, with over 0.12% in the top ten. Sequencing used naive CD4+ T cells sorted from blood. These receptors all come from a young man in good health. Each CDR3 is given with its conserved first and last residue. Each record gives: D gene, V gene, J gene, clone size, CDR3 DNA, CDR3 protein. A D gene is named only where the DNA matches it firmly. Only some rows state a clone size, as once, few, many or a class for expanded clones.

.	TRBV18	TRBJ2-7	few	TGTGCCAGCTCACCAGGTTCAGGTCGGGGGAATTACGAGCAGTACTTC	CASSPGSGRGNYEQYF
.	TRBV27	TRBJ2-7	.	TGTGCCAGCAGTACTGGGCGGAGCTCCTACGAGCAGTACTTC	CASSTGRSSYEQYF
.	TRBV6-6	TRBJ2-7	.	TGTGCCAGCAGTTACGCAGCGTACGAGCAGTACTTC	CASSYAAYEQYF
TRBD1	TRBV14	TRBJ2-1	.	TGTGCCAGCAGCCGCCGACAGGGGAGCTCCTACAATGAGCAGTTCTTC	CASSRRQGSSYNEQFF
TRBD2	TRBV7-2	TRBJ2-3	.	TGTGCCAGCAGCTTAGCCAGGACTAGCGGGATGGGAGGCGCAGATACGCAGTATTTT	CASSLARTSGMGGADTQYF
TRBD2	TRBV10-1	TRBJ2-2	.	TGCGCCAGCAGGGCTAGCGGCAACACCGGGGAGCTGTTTTTT	CASRASGNTGELFF
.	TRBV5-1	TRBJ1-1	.	TGCGCCAGCAGCTTGACGGACAACCGGGGCACTGAAGCTTTCTTT	CASSLTDNRGTEAFF
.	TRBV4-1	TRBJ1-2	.	TGCGCCAGCAGCCAAGATCTGGGATACTATGGCTACACCTTC	CASSQDLGYYGYTF
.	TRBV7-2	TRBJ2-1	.	TGTGCCAGCAGCCTGGACAGATATGAGCAGTTCTTC	CASSLDRYEQFF
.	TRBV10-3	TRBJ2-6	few	TGTGCCATCAGTGCTAACTCTGGGGCCAACGTCCTGACTTTC	CAISANSGANVLTF
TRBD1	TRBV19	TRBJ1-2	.	TGTGCCAGTACCGTGGACAGGGTCAGTGGCTACACCTTC	CASTVDRVSGYTF
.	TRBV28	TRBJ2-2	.	TGTGCCAGCAGTTCCTCGCGGAGAAGGGCCGGGGAGCTGTTTTTT	CASSSSRRRAGELFF
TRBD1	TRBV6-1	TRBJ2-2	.	TGTGCCAGCAGTGACCTGGGACAGGGTATTAGGTCCGGGGAGCTGTTTTTT	CASSDLGQGIRSGELFF
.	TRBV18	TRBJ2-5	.	TGTGCCAGCTCACCGAACCCGGGAGAGACCCAGTACTTC	CASSPNPGETQYF
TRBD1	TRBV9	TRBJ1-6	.	TGTGCCAGCAGCGTGACAGGGGGCGCGGATAATTCACCCCTCCACTTT	CASSVTGGADNSPLHF
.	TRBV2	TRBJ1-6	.	TGTGCCAGCAGTGACCGGCAGGGTGATTCACCCCTCCACTTT	CASSDRQGDSPLHF
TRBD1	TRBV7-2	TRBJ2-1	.	TGTGCCAGCAATAGTGACAGGGAAAGAGGGAATGAGCAGTTCTTC	CASNSDRERGNEQFF
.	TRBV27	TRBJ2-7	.	TGTGCCAGCAGTTTAAAGCGGGTATCTTTCTACGAGCAGTACTTC	CASSLKRVSFYEQYF
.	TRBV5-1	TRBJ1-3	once	TGCGCCAGCAGCTTGCGGTCGTATTCTGGAAACACCATATATTTT	CASSLRSYSGNTIYF
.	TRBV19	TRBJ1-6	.	TGTGCCAGTAGTTCCCTATCGACAGGAAGCTATAATTCACCCCTCCACTTT	CASSSLSTGSYNSPLHF
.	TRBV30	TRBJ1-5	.	TGTGCCTGGAATTCGATCGGGGGCGATCAGCCCCAGCATTTT	CAWNSIGGDQPQHF
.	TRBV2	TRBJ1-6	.	TGTGCCAGCAGTCCGGACATTTCACCCCTCCACTTT	CASSPDISPLHF
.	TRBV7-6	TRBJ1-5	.	TGTGCCAGCAGCTTATCCGGTGGGCCGATCAATCAGCCCCAGCATTTT	CASSLSGGPINQPQHF
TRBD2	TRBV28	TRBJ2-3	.	TGTGCCAGCAGGGGACTAGCGGTGACAGATACGCAGTATTTT	CASRGLAVTDTQYF
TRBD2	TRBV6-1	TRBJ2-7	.	TGTGCCAGCAGTGAAGGGCCTAGCGGGAACTCCTACGAGCAGTACTTC	CASSEGPSGNSYEQYF
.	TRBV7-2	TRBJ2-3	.	TGTGCCAGCAGCCCTCCGCGAGTCGGCACAGATACGCAGTATTTT	CASSPPRVGTDTQYF
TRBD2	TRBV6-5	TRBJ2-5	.	TGTGCCAGCACCAATGCGGGGGGCGGAGGAGAGACCCAGTACTTC	CASTNAGGGGETQYF
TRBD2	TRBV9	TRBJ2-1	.	TGTGCCAGCAGCGTAGCAAGCGGGGGAAACAATGAGCAGTTCTTC	CASSVASGGNNEQFF
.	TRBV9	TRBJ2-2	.	TGTGCCAGCAGCGGAGGGGGCACCGGGGAGCTGTTTTTT	CASSGGGTGELFF
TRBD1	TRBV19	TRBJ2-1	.	TGTGCCAGTAGTGCAGCAGGGGGAGCCTACAATGAGCAGTTCTTC	CASSAAGGAYNEQFF
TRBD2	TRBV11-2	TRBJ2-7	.	TGTGCCAGCAGCTTACTAGCGGGAGTAGGGGAGCAGTACTTC	CASSLLAGVGEQYF
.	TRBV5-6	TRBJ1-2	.	TGTGCCAGCAGCCCTACAGGGTATGGCTATGGCTACACCTTC	CASSPTGYGYGYTF
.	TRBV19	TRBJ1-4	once	TGTGCCAGTAGTATATTAAGGGGCACTAATGAAAAACTGTTTTTT	CASSILRGTNEKLFF
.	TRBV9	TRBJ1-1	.	TGTGCCAGCAGCCCTCCTGGGGGAATCGAAGCTTTCTTT	CASSPPGGIEAFF
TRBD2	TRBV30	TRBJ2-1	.	TGTGCCTGGGGCGCCTTAGCGGGGGGGTCTTACAATGAGCAGTTCTTC	CAWGALAGGSYNEQFF
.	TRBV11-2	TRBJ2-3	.	TGTGCCAGCAGCCCAAGGGGGGAGAGGTGGGATACGCAGTATTTT	CASSPRGERWDTQYF
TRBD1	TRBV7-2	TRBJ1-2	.	TGTGCCAGCAGCTTAGGGCAGGGGGAGGCCTATGGCTACACCTTC	CASSLGQGEAYGYTF
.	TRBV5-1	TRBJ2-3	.	TGCGCCAGCAGCACGAGTGTTATAGATACGCAGTATTTT	CASSTSVIDTQYF
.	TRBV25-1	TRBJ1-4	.	TGTGCCAGCAGTGAATCGGTGGGGCTAGGCGAAAAACTGTTTTTT	CASSESVGLGEKLFF
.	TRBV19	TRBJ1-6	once	TGTGCCCCAGCGGGACATTTCTGTTCACCCCTCCACTTT	CAPAGHFCSPLHF
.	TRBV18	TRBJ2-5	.	TGTGCCAGCTCACCACGTAGACAGGACCTCGGGGAGACCCAGTACTTC	CASSPRRQDLGETQYF